This TCR beta chain was found in a study of control samples from healthy donors and cancer patients. This clone occurred once. V dropped 3 bases and J dropped 6; count of bases not matched to a gene: 7. Germline CDR1 reads SGDLS; CDR2 reads YYNGEE. The CDR3 has 15 amino acids. The repertoire was sequenced with immunoSEQ multiplex PCR; TCRdb's copy has only in-frame clones and lacks some. The sample records some 80,000 clones, about 90% being singletons. This rearrangement joins TRBV9 to TRBJ2-3, with 10 bases lining up with TRBD1. The sequence derives from a woman in her fifties or sixties with head and neck cancer. What was sequenced was PBMCs. The CDR3 nucleotides are TGTGCCAGCAGCGCCACAGGGACAGGGGACGATACGCAGTATTTT. Its translation: CASSATGTGDDTQYF.